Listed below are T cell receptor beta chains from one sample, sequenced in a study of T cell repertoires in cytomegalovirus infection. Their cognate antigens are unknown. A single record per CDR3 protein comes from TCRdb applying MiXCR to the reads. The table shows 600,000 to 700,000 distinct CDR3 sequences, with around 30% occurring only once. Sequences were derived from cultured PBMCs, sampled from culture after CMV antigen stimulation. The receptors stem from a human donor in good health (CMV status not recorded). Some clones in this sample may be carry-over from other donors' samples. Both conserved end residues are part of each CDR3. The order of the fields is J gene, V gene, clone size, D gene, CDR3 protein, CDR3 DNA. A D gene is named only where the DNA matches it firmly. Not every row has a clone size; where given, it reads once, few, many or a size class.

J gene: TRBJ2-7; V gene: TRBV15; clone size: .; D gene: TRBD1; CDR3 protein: CATSRDHPGQGSYEQYF; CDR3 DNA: TGTGCCACCAGCAGAGATCATCCGGGACAGGGGAGTTACGAGCAGTACTTC
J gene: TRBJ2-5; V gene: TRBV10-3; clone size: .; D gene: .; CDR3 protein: CAISADTNPGTQYF; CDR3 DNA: TGTGCCATCAGTGCGGACACTAACCCGGGGACCCAGTACTTC
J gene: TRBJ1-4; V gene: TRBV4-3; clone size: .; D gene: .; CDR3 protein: CASSQTRGSNEKLFF; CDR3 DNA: TGCGCCAGCAGCCAGACCCGGGGATCTAATGAAAAACTGTTTTTT
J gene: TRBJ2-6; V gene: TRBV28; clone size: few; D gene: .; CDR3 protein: CASSLGFPNVLTF; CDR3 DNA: TGTGCCAGCAGTTTAGGGTTTCCCAACGTCCTGACTTTC
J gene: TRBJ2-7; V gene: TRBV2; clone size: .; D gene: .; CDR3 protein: CASSDPGKYEQYF; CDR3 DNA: TGTGCCAGCAGTGACCCGGGGAAGTACGAGCAGTACTTC
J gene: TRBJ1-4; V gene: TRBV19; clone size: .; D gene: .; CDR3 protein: CASSPKGTKLFF; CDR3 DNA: TGTGCCAGTAGTCCTAAGGGGACAAAACTGTTTTTT
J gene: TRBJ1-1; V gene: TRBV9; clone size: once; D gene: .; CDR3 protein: CASSVGGVALNTEAFF; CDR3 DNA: TGTGCCAGCAGCGTAGGAGGGGTTGCGTTGAACACTGAAGCTTTCTTT
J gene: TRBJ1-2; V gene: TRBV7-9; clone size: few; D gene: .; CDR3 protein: CASSPEGRGYTF; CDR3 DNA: TGTGCCAGCAGCCCCGAAGGGCGAGGCTACACCTTC
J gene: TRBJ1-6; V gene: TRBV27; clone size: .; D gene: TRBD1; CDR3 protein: CASSSQGARYSTLHF; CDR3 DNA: TGTGCCAGCAGTTCTCAGGGGGCACGGTATTCAACCCTCCACTTT
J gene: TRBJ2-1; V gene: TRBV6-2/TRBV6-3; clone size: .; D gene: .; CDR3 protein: CASTTGYNEQFF; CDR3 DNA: TGTGCCAGCACCACAGGGTACAATGAGCAGTTCTTC
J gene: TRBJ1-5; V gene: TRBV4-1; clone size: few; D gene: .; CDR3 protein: CASSQVEVSNQPQHF; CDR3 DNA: TGCGCCAGCAGCCAGGTAGAGGTAAGCAATCAGCCCCAGCATTTT
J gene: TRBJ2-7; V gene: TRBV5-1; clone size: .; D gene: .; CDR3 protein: CASSLAGVVAYEQYF; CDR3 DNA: TGCGCCAGCAGCTTGGCCGGTGTGGTCGCCTACGAGCAGTACTTC
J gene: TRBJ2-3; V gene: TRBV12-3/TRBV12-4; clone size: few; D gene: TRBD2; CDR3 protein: CASSPWSSGRWGTQYF; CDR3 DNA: TGTGCCAGCAGCCCGTGGAGTAGCGGGAGATGGGGTACGCAGTATTTT
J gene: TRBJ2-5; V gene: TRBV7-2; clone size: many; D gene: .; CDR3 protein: CASSLAWQETQYF; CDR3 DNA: TGTGCCAGCAGCTTAGCCTGGCAAGAGACCCAGTACTTC
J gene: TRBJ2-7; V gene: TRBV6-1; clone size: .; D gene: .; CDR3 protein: CASSEFVRQSSYEQYF; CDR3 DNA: TGTGCCAGCAGTGAATTTGTCAGACAGAGCTCCTACGAGCAGTACTTC
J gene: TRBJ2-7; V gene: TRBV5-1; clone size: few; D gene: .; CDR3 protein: CASSLDPGRSYEQYF; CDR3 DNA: TGCGCCAGCAGCTTGGACCCGGGGAGGTCCTACGAGCAGTACTTC
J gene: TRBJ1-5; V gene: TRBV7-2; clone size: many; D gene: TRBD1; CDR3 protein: CASSSATGRVQPQHF; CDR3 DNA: TGTGCCAGCAGCTCCGCGACAGGGAGGGTTCAGCCCCAGCATTTT
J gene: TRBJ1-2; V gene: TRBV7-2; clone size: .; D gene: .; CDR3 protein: CASSFTATGGGYTF; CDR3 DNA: TGTGCCAGCAGCTTTACCGCGACAGGAGGAGGCTACACCTTC
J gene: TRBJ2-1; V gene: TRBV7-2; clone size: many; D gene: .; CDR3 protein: CASSLATLRAYNEQFF; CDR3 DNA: TGTGCCAGCAGCTTAGCGACCCTAAGGGCCTACAATGAGCAGTTCTTC
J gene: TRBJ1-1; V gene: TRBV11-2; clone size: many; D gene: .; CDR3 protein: CASSLWGRGGGAIEAFF; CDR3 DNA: TGTGCCAGCAGCTTATGGGGGAGAGGGGGGGGCGCGATAGAAGCTTTCTTT
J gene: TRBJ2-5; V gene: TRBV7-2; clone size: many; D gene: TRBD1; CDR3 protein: CASRLDRGIETQYF; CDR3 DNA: TGTGCCAGCAGATTGGACAGGGGTATTGAGACCCAGTACTTC
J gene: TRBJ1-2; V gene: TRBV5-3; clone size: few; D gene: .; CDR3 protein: CASSLVGGAGYGYTF; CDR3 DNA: TGTGCCAGCAGCTTGGTAGGGGGGGCTGGCTATGGCTACACCTTC
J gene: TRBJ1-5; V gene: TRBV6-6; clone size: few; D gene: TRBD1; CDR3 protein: CASSISGQQNQPQHF; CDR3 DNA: TGTGCCAGCAGCATATCGGGACAGCAGAATCAGCCCCAGCATTTT
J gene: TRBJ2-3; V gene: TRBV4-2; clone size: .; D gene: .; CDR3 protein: CASSLTYRATHRTDTQYF; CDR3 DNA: TGTGCCAGCAGCCTTACCTACAGGGCTACACACCGAACAGATACGCAGTATTTT
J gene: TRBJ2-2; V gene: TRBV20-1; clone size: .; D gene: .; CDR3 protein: CSARTDPTGELFF; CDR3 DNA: TGCAGTGCCCGTACAGATCCTACCGGGGAGCTGTTTTTT
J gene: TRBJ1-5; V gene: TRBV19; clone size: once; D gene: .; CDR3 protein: CASSIDQRAGQPQHF; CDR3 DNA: TGTGCAAGTAGTATAGATCAAAGGGCCGGTCAGCCCCAGCATTTT
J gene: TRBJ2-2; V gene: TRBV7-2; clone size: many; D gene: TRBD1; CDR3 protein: CASSRQGYTGELFF; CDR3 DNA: TGTGCCAGCAGTCGACAGGGATACACCGGGGAGCTGTTTTTT
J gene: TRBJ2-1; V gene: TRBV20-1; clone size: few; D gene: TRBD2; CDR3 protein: CSARENLAGYNEQFF; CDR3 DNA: TGCAGTGCTAGAGAAAATCTAGCGGGATACAATGAGCAGTTCTTC
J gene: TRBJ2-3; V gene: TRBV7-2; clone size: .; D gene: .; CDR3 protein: CASSPYAGTPGGTQYF; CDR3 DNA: TGTGCCAGCAGCCCTTACGCCGGGACACCTGGGGGTACGCAGTATTTT
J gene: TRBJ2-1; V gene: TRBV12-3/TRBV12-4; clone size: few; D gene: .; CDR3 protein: CASSSLAGRYNEQFF; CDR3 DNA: TGTGCCAGCAGCTCCTTGGCGGGGCGATACAATGAGCAGTTCTTC
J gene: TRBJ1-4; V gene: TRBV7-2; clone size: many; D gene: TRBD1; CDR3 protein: CASSRDRASEKLFF; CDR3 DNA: TGTGCCAGCAGCCGTGACAGGGCAAGTGAAAAACTGTTTTTT
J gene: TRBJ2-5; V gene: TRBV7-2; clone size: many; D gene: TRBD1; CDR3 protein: CASSLSPFKARQGLETQYF; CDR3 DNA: TGTGCCAGCAGCTTATCCCCGTTTAAAGCCAGACAGGGCCTGGAGACCCAGTACTTC
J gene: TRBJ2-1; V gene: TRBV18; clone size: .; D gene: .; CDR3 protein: CASSPGGTGGNEQFF; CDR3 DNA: TGTGCCAGCTCACCAGGGGGAACCGGAGGAAATGAGCAGTTCTTC
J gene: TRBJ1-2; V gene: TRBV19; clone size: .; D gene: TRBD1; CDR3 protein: CASSIAPRDRGYGYTF; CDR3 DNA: TGTGCCAGTAGTATAGCCCCCCGGGACAGGGGCTATGGCTACACCTTC
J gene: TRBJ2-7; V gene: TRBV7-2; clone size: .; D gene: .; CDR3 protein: CASSFLRDGGKNF; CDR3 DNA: TGTGCCAGCAGCTTTCTTAGGGACGGAGGGAAGAACTTC
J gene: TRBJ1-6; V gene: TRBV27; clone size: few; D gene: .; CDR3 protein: CASSLSRGFNSPLHF; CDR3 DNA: TGTGCCAGCAGTTTATCTAGGGGGTTTAATTCACCCCTCCACTTT
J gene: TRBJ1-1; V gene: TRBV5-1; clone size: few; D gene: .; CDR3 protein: CASSLQGDNTEAFF; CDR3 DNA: TGTGCCAGTAGTCTACAGGGTGACAACACTGAAGCTTTCTTT
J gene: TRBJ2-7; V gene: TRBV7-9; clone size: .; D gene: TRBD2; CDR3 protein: CASSPPREEFKSYEQYF; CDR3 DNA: TGTGCCAGCAGCCCCCCTCGGGAGGAGTTTAAGTCCTACGAGCAGTACTTC
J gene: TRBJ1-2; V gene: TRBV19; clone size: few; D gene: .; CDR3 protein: CASSNRDHGYTF; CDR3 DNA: TGTGCCAGTAGTAACAGGGACCATGGCTACACCTTC
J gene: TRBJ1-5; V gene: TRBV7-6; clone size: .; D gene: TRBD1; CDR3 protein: CASSLGWTGDQPQHF; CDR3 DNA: TGTGCCAGCAGCTTAGGGTGGACAGGGGATCAGCCCCAGCATTTT
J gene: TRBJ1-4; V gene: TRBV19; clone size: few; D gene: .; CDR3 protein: CASSPAGWGGEKLFF; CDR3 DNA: TGTGCCAGTAGTCCCGCAGGGTGGGGTGGCGAAAAACTGTTTTTT
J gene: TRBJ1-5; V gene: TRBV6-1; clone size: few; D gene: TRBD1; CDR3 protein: CASSPDRPFNQPQHF; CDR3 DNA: TGTGCCAGCAGCCCGGACAGGCCTTTTAATCAGCCCCAGCATTTT